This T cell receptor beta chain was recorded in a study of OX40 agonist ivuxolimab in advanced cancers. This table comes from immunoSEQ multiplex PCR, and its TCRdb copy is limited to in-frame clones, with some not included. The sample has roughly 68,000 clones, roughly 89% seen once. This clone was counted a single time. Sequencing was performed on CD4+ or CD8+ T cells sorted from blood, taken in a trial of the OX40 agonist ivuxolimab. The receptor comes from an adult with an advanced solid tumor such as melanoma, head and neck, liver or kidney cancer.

CDR3: CASSPRFTGGETQYF. CDR3 sequence (DNA): TGTGCCAGCAGCCCAAGATTCACCGGGGGAGAGACCCAGTACTTC. The chain is built from TRBV11-2 and TRBJ2-5, with D possibly being TRBD2 (6 bases). Looked up from germline, CDR1 is SGHAT and CDR2 is FQNNGV. The CDR3 runs 15 residues. V lost 5 bases and J 4 bases, leaving 17 bases between the germline ends.